A single count supports the clone carrying this TCR beta chain. Its target is unknown. Trimming cost V 5 bases and J 2 bases; bases outside gene matches: 12. CDR3 length equals 17 residues. Germline CDR1 is MGHRA and CDR2 is YSYEKL. The data stem from a study of Tregs in tolerant kidney transplant recipients. Across the study: Mixed chimerism was transient after nonmyeloablative marrow transplants from related graft donors.

Unstimulated Tregs (CD4+CD25+CD127-) and CD4+CD25- non-Tregs were sorted from PBMCs. The table came from immunoSEQ multiplex PCR; TCRdb's copy has only in-frame clones and leaves some out. The repertoire consists of around 75,000 clones, with 85% to 90% occurring once and the leading ten covering around 0.38%. Findings of the study overall: Expanding Tregs on activated donor B cells appeared to best identify donor-specific TCRbeta clones. Antigen-driven expansion was suggested because donor-specific Tregs expanded more than all Tregs in tolerant patients.

The clonotype originates from a human donor who received a combined kidney and bone marrow transplant. Here the sequenced sample was CD4+ T cells from blood, taken before the transplant. The chain has TRBV4-1 and TRBJ2-3; 8 bases line up with TRBD2. CDR3 sequence reads: CASSFELLAGNTDTQYF. The CDR3 DNA is TGCGCCAGCAGCTTCGAGTTGTTAGCGGGAAACACAGATACGCAGTATTTT.